This TCR beta chain comes out of a study of T cells in Graves' hyperthyroidism and ophthalmopathy. The CDR3 is 15 amino acids. Germline loops: CDR1 LNHNV, CDR2 YYDKDF (reference sequence). Trimming took 4 bases from V and 1 from J; bases not matched to a gene: 3. The TCR beta CDR3 regions underwent amplification using RNA transcripts as the source. HTBI primers were used for first-round RT-PCR of the TCR CDR3. One entry per CDR3 protein results from TCRdb running MiXCR on the multiplex PCR reads. The table lists over 350,000 distinct CDR3 sequences, approximately 17% of them singletons, with around 40% in the top ten. Ophthalmopathy patients had moderate-to-severe active disease, CAS ≥3, NOSPECS ≥4, and disease duration under 3 months. The study based diagnoses on clinical symptoms, serum thyroxine and TRAb, thyroid ultrasound and orbital computed tomography.

The origin of this receptor is a man younger than 35 with Graves' ophthalmopathy. Sequenced: blood. The chain has TRBV15 and TRBJ2-1; 8 bases fit TRBD1. The CDR3 coding sequence is TGTGCCACCAGCACCCGACAGGGGTCCTACAATGAGCAGTTCTTC. Its translation: CATSTRQGSYNEQFF.